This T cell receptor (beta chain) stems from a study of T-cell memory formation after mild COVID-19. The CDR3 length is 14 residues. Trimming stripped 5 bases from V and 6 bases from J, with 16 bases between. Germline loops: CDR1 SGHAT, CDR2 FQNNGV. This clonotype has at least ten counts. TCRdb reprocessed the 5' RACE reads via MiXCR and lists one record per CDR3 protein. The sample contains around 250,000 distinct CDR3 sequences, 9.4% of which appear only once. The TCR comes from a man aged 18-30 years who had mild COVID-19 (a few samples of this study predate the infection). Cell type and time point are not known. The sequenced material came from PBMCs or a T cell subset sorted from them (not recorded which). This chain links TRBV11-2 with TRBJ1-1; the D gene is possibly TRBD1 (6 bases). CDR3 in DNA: TGTGCCAGCAGCGCCTGGGGGGCAGGCGCTGAAGCTTTCTTT. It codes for CASSAWGAGAEAFF.